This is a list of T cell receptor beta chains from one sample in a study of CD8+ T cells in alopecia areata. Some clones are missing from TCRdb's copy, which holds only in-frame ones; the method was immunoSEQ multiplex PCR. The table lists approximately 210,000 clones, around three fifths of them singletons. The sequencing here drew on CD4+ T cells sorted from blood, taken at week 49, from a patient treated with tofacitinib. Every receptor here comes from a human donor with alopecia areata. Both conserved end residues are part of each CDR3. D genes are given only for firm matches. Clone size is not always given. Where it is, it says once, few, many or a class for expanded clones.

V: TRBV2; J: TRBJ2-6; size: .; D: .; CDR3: CASSEVPPAVANVLTF; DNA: TGTGCCAGCAGTGAAGTGCCTCCAGCGGTGGCCAACGTCCTGACTTTC
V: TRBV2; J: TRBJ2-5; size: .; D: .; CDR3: CASTGTQETQYF; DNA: TGTGCCAGCACGGGGACACAAGAGACCCAGTACTTC
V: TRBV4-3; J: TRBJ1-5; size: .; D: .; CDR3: CASSQEAGHSNQPQHF; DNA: TGCGCCAGCAGCCAAGAGGCGGGCCATAGCAATCAGCCCCAGCATTTT
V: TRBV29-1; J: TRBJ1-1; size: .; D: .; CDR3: CSGVTGIDTEAFF; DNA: TGCAGCGGCGTTACAGGGATTGACACTGAAGCTTTCTTT
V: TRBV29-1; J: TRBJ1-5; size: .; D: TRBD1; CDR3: CSVVGTGRDQPQHF; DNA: TGCAGCGTTGTCGGGACAGGGAGGGATCAGCCCCAGCATTTT
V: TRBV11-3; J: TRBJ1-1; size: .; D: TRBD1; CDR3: CASSQDRGMNTEAFF; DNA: TGTGCCAGCAGCCAGGACAGGGGAATGAACACTGAAGCTTTCTTT
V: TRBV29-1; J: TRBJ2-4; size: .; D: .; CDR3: CSVEGTLAKNIQYF; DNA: TGCAGCGTTGAGGGCACTCTAGCCAAAAACATTCAGTACTTC
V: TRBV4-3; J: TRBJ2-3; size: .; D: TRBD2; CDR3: CASSQDFGGGSISSTDTQYF; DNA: TGCGCCAGCAGCCAAGATTTCGGCGGGGGGAGCATTTCTAGCACAGATACGCAGTATTTT
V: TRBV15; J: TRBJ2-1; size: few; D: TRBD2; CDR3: CATSFQRGGLGEQFF; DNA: TGTGCCACCAGTTTTCAGCGGGGGGGCCTTGGTGAGCAGTTCTTC
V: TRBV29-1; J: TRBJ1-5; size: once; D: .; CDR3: CSAGGANQPQHF; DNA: TGCAGCGCCGGAGGGGCCAATCAGCCCCAGCATTTT
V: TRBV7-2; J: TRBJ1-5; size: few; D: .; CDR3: CASSVRGGQPQHF; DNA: TGTGCCAGCAGCGTCAGGGGAGGTCAGCCCCAGCATTTT
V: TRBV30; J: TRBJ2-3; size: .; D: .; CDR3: CAWSGLLRYGTDTQYF; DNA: TGTGCCTGGAGTGGGCTTTTAAGATACGGCACAGATACGCAGTATTTT
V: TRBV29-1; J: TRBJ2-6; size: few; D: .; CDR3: CSVGQNSGANVLTF; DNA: TGCAGCGTTGGCCAGAACTCTGGGGCCAACGTCCTGACTTTC
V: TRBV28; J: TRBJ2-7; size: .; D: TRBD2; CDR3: CASSLGASGGYEQYF; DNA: TGTGCCAGCAGTTTAGGGGCTAGCGGGGGCTACGAGCAGTACTTC
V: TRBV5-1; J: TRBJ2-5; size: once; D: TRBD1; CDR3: CASSPSGQGSEEQYF; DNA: TGCGCCAGCAGTCCGTCGGGACAGGGGTCTGAAGAGCAGTACTTC
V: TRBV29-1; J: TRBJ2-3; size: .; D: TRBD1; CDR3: CSATGAPDTQYF; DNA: TGCAGCGCGACAGGGGCCCCAGATACGCAGTATTTT
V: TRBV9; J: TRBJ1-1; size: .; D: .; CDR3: CASSVLQGMTEAFF; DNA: TGTGCCAGCAGCGTACTGCAGGGTATGACTGAAGCTTTCTTT
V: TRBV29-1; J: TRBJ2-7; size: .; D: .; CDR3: CSVQGRYEQYF; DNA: TGCAGCGTTCAGGGGAGATACGAGCAGTACTTC
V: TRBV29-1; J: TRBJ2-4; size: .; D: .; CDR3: CSVATSKNIQYF; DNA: TGCAGCGTTGCAACTTCCAAAAACATTCAGTACTTC
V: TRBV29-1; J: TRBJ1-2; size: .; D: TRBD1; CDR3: CSVEGLNRGMIYGYTF; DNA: TGCAGCGTTGAAGGGTTAAACAGGGGGATGATATATGGCTACACCTTC
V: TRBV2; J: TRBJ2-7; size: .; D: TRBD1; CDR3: CASSQLLTLDRGSYEQYF; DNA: TGTGCCAGCAGCCAACTACTGACCTTGGACAGGGGGAGCTACGAGCAGTACTTC
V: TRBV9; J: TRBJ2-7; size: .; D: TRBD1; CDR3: CASSSGTGAYEQYF; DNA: TGTGCCAGCAGCTCCGGGACAGGGGCGTACGAGCAGTACTTC
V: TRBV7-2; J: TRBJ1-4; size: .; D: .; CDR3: CASSLDPGYTNEKLFF; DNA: TGTGCCAGCAGCTTAGATCCGGGATACACTAATGAAAAACTGTTTTTT
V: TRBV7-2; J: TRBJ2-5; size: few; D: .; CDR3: CASSQARETQYF; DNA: TGTGCCAGCAGCCAGGCCCGTGAGACCCAGTACTTC
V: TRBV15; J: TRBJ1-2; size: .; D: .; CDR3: CATSSRDKPNYGYTF; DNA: TGTGCCACCAGCAGCCGGGACAAACCTAACTATGGCTACACCTTC
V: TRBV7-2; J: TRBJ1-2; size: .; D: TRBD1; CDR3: CASSLQMDRALYGYTF; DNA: TGTGCCAGCAGCTTACAAATGGACAGGGCCCTTTATGGCTACACCTTC
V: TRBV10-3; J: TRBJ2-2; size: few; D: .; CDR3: CAISESTPNTGELFF; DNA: TGTGCCATCAGTGAGTCGACTCCGAACACCGGGGAGCTGTTTTTT
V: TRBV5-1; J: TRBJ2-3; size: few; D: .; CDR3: CASSLANYDTDTQYF; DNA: TGCGCCAGCAGCTTGGCAAACTATGACACAGATACGCAGTATTTT
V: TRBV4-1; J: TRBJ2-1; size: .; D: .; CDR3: CASETGVVGFTEQFF; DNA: TGCGCCAGCGAAACCGGGGTTGTGGGGTTTACTGAGCAGTTCTTC
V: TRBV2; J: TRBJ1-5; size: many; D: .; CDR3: CASTWGGSNQPQHF; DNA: TGTGCCAGCACTTGGGGGGGTAGCAATCAGCCCCAGCATTTT
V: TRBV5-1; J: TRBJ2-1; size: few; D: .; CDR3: CASNWGSSYNEQFF; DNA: TGCGCCAGCAACTGGGGCAGCTCCTACAATGAGCAGTTCTTC
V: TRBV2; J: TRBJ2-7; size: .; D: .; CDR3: CASSELRQVEQYF; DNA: TGTGCCAGCAGTGAATTAAGACAGGTCGAGCAGTACTTC
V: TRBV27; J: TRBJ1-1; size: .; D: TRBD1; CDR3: CASSPTGARSPFF; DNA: TGTGCCAGCAGCCCGACAGGGGCCAGATCACCTTTCTTT
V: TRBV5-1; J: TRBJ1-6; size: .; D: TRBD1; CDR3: CASSFGFGTDNSPLHF; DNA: TGCGCCAGCAGCTTCGGTTTTGGGACAGATAATTCACCCCTCCACTTT
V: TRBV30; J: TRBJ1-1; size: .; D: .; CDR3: CAWSTPYQAMNTEAFF; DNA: TGTGCCTGGAGTACACCTTATCAGGCTATGAACACTGAAGCTTTCTTT
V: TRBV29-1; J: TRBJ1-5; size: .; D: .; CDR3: CSVPPLGRPNQPQHF; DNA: TGCAGCGTTCCACCCCTGGGGAGGCCGAATCAGCCCCAGCATTTT
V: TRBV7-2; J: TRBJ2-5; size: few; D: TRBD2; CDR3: CASSLTGGPETQYF; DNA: TGTGCCAGCAGCTTGACGGGGGGGCCTGAGACCCAGTACTTC
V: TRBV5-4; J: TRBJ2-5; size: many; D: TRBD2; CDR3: CASSIGTSKETQYF; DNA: TGTGCCAGCAGCATCGGGACTAGCAAAGAGACCCAGTACTTC
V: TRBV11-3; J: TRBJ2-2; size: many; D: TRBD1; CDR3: CASSQPPGQGSGELFF; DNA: TGTGCCAGCAGCCAACCCCCGGGACAGGGGTCCGGGGAGCTGTTTTTT
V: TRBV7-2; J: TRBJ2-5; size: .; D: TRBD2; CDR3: CASSSGGMRETQYF; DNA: TGTGCCAGCAGCTCCGGGGGGATGCGAGAGACCCAGTACTTC
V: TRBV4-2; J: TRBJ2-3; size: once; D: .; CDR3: CASSPATVGTDTQYF; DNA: TGTGCCAGCAGCCCCGCCACCGTGGGCACAGATACGCAGTATTTT
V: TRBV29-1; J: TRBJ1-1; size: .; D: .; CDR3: CSVVNTEAFF; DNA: TGCAGCGTTGTGAACACTGAAGCTTTCTTT
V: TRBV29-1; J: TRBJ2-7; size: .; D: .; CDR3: CSVFGRFSYEQYF; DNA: TGCAGCGTTTTCGGGCGGTTCTCCTACGAGCAGTACTTC
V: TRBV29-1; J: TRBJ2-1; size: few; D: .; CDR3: CSVGKGLSSYNEQFF; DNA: TGCAGCGTTGGTAAAGGGCTAAGCTCCTACAATGAGCAGTTCTTC
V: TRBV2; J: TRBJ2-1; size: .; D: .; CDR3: CASSDMGVYNEQFF; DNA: TGTGCCAGCAGTGACATGGGGGTTTACAATGAGCAGTTCTTC
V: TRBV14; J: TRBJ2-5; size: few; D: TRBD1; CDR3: CASSQLQGGETQYF; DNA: TGTGCCAGCAGCCAACTACAGGGGGGAGAGACCCAGTACTTC
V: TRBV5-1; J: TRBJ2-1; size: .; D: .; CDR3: CASRLGPDYNEQFF; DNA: TGCGCCAGCAGACTAGGGCCAGACTACAATGAGCAGTTCTTC
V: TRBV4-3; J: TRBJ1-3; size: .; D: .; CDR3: CASSQVPGLGNTIYF; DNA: TGCGCCAGCAGCCAAGTACCGGGTCTGGGAAACACCATATATTTT
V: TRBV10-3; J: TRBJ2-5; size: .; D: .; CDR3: CAIRDGQGGETQYF; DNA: TGTGCCATCAGGGATGGACAGGGAGGGGAGACCCAGTACTTC
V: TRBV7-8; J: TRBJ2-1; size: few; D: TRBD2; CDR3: CASSLPRTSGGAGEQFF; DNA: TGTGCCAGCAGCTTACCCCGGACTAGCGGGGGGGCCGGTGAGCAGTTCTTC
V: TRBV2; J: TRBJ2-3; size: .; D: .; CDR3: CASTPQGVGTKRDTQYF; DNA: TGTGCCAGCACTCCCCAAGGGGTCGGGACAAAAAGAGATACGCAGTATTTT
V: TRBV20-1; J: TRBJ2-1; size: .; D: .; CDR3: CSARQHNEQFF; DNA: TGCAGTGCTAGGCAGCACAATGAGCAGTTCTTC
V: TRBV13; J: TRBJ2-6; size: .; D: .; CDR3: CASSLRSGANVLTF; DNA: TGTGCCAGCAGCTTAAGGTCTGGGGCCAACGTCCTGACTTTC
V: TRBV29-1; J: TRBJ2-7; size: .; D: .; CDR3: CSAVLSTYEQYF; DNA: TGCAGCGCCGTCCTCAGTACCTACGAGCAGTACTTC